This TCR beta chain was sequenced in a study of blood T cell repertoires in COVID-19. In the authors' methods: By means of reference gene primer amplification, nucleated cell counts were estimated. Data came from immunoSEQ multiplex PCR; TCRdb stores just in-frame clones and leaves some out. For V, J and clone size, that table is used; D and trimming come from the DNA. The sample lists over 70,000 clones; roughly 86% were seen once. Germline V lookup: CDR1 SGHRS, CDR2 YFSETQ. This CDR3 contains 17 residues. The junction had 9 bases not matched to a gene; V was cut back by 0 bases and J by 5 bases. The chain couples TRBV5-1 to TRBJ2-3; 10 bases are a match to TRBD2. Sequenced: peripheral blood. The source is a man in his 60s with acute or convalescent COVID-19. In DNA form, the CDR3 reads TGCGCCAGCAGCTTGGCCCTAGCGGGAGCTGGGGAAGATACGCAGTATTTT. It yields the protein CASSLALAGAGEDTQYF.